Detailed here is one T cell receptor (beta chain). The target antigen is unknown. The entry originates in a study of cytomegalovirus exposure and HLA in healthy donors. Points from the study as a whole: In a later analysis, the majority of CMV-associated beta chains seemingly showed HLA restriction.

Primers for the PCR totalled 60 Vbeta and 13 Jbeta. In the authors' workflow: Tens of millions of unique TCR beta chains, roughly 11 million of them shared, were counted by a later analysis. The protocol was immunoSEQ multiplex PCR, while the TCRdb copy is restricted to in-frame clones and leaves out a portion. V and J calls plus clone size are reproduced from that table; the DNA served to infer D and trimming. The sample consists of around 180,000 clones, approximately 85% of them appearing once. The CDR3 loop spans 16 amino acids. Germline CDR1 reads SGHRS; CDR2 reads YFSETQ. Germline trimming cut 4 bases from V and 3 bases from J; bases unmatched to any gene: 8.

Sequencing used PBMCs. This receptor was obtained from a girl aged 10-17 years in good health and CMV-seropositive. The chain combines TRBV5-1 with TRBJ2-1; 9 nucleotides line up with TRBD2. CDR3 sequence reads: CASSVGWRGGYNEQFF. For the CDR3, the DNA is TGCGCCAGCAGCGTCGGATGGCGGGGGGGCTACAATGAGCAGTTCTTC. Full variable domain (rest looked up from reference TRBV5-1 and TRBJ2-1): KAGVTQTPRYLIKTRGQQVTLSCSPISGHRSVSWYQQTPGQGLQFLFEYFSETQRNKGNFPGRFSGRQFSNSRSEMNVSTLELGDSALYLCASSVGWRGGYNEQFFGPGTRLTVL.